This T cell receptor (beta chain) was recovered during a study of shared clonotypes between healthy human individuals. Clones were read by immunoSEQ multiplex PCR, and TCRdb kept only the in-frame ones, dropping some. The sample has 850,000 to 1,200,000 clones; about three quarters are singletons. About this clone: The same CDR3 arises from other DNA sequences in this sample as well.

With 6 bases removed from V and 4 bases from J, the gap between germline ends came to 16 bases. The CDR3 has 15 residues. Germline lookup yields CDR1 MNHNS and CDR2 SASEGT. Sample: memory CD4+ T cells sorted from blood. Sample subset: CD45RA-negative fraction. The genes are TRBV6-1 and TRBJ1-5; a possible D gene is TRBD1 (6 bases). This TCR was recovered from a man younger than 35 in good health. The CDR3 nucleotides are TGTGCCAGCAGCGCCGAAGGGGGAGGGAATCAGCCCCAGCATTTT. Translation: CASSAEGGGNQPQHF.